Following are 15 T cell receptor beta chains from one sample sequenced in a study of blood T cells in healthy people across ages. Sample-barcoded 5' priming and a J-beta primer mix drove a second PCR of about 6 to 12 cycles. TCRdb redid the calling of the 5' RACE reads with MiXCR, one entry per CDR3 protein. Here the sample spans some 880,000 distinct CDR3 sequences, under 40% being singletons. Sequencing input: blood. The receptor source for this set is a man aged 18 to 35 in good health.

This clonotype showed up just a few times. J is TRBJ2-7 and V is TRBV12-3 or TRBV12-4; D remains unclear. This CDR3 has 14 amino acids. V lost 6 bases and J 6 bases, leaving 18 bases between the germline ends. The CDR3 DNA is TGTGCCAGCAGCAAAGGGTCCCCCTTGGGCGAGCAGTACTTC. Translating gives CASSKGSPLGEQYF.

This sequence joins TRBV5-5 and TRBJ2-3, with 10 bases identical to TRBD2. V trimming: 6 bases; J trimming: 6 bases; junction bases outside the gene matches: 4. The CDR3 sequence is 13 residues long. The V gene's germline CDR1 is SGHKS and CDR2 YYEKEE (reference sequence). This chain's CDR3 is CASTAGGRDTQYF. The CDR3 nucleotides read TGTGCCAGCACAGCGGGGGGGAGGGATACGCAGTATTTT.

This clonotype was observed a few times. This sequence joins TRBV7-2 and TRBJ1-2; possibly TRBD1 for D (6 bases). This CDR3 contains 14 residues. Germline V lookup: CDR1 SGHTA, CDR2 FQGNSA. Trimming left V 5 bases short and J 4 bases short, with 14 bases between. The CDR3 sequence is CASSPTGFSYGYTF. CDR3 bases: TGTGCCAGCAGCCCAACAGGGTTCAGCTATGGCTACACCTTC.

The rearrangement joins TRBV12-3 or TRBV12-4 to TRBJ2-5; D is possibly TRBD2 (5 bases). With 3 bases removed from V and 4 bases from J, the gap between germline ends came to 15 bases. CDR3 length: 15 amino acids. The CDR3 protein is CASSFRRSWGETQYF. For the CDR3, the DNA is TGTGCCAGCAGTTTTAGGAGGAGTTGGGGAGAGACCCAGTACTTC.

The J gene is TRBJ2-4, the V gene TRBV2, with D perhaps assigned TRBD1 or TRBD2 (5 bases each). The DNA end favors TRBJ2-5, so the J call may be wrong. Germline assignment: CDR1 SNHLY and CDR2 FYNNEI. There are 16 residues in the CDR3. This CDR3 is CASSGPLGERWETQYF. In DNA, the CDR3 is TGTGCCAGCAGTGGCCCTCTGGGGGAGAGGTGGGAGACCCAGTACTTC.

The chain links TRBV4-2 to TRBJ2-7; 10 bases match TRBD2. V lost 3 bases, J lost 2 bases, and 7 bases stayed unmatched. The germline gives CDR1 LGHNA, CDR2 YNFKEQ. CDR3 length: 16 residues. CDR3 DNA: TGTGCCAGCAGCCAGCAGCTAGCGGGGGACACCTACGAGCAGTACTTC. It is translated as CASSQQLAGDTYEQYF.

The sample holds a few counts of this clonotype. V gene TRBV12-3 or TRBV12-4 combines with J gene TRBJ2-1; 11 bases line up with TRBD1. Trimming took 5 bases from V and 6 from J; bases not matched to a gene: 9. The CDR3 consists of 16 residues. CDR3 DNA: TGTGCCAGCAGTCCCAGGACAGGGGGCGCGGGCAATGAGCAGTTCTTC. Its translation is CASSPRTGGAGNEQFF.

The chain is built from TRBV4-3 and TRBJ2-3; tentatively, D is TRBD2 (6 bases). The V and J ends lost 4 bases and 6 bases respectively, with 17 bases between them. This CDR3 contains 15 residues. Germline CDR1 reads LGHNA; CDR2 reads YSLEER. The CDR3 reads CASSLGYGGRDTQYF. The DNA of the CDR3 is TGCGCCAGCAGCCTTGGGTACGGGGGTAGGGATACGCAGTATTTT.

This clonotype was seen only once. CDR3 region: CASSEAPSYNSPLHF. DNA for the CDR3: TGTGCCAGCAGTGAAGCCCCCTCCTATAATTCACCCCTCCACTTT. V gene TRBV2 combines with J gene TRBJ1-6; D is undetermined. V was pared by 0 bases and J by 0 bases, with 3 bases between. The CDR3 spans 15 residues. Germline V gives CDR1 SNHLY, CDR2 FYNNEI.

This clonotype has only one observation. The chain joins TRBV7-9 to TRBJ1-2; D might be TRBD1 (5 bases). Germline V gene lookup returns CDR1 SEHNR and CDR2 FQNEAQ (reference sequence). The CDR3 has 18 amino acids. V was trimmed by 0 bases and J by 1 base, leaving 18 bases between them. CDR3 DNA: TGTGCCAGCAGCTTAGCAGGTCAGGGAAGCTCATTTAACTATGGCTACACCTTC. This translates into CASSLAGQGSSFNYGYTF.

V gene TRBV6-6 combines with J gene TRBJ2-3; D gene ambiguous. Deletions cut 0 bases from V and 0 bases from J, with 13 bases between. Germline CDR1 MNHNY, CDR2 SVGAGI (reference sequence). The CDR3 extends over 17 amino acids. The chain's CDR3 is CASSYSPKTPSTDTQYF. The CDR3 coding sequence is TGTGCCAGCAGTTACTCACCCAAGACTCCTAGCACAGATACGCAGTATTTT.

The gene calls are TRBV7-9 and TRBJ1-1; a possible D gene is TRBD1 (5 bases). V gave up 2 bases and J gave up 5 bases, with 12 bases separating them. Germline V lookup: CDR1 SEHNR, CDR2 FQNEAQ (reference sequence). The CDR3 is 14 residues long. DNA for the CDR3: TGTGCCAGCAGCTTAAAGGGGCGAGAAACTGAAGCTTTCTTT. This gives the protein CASSLKGRETEAFF.

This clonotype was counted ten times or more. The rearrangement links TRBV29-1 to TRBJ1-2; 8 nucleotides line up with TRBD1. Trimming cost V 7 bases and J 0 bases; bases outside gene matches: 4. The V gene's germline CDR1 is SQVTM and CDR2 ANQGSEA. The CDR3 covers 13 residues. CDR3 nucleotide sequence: TGCAGCGCCTGGACAGGGTCTAACTATGGCTACACCTTC. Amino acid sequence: CSAWTGSNYGYTF.

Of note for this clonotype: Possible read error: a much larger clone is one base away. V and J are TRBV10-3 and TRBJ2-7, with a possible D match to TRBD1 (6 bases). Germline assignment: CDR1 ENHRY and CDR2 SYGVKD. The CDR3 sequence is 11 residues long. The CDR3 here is CVTYRVYEQYF. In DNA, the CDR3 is TGTGTCACTTACAGGGTTTACGAGCAGTACTTC.

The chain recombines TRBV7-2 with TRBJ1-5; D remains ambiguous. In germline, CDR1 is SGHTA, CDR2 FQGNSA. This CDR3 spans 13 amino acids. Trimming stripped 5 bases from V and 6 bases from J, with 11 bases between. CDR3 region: CASSPVGGQPQHF. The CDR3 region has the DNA TGTGCCAGCAGCCCTGTTGGCGGTCAGCCCCAGCATTTT. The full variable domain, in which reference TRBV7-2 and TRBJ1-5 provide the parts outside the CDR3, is GAGVSQSPSNKVTEKGKDVELRCDPISGHTALYWYRQSLGQGLEFLIYFQGNSAPDKSGLPSDRFSAERTGGSVSTLTIQRTQQEDSAVYLCASSPVGGQPQHFGDGTRLSIL.